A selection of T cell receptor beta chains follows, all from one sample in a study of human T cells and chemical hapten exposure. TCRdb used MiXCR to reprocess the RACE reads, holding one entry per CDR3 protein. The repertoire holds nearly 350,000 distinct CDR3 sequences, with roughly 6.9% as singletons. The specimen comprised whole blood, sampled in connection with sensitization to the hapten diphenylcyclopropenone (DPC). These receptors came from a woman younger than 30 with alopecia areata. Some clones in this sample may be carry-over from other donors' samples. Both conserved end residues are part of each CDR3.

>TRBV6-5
CASRPLTWPYEQYF
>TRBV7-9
CASSLDAVMAPLYEQYF
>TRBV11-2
CASSPNARMTDTQYF
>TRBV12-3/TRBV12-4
CASSPIGTGELFF
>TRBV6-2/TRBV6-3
CASTSRGAYGYTF
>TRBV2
CASGAGRSYNEQFF
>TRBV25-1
CASRWTGAGETQYF
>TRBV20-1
CSLAGGSDTQYF
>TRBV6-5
CASSPGTSGGEGTQYF
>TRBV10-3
CAISESRGNTEAFF
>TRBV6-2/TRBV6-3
CASSRPGTAQTQYF
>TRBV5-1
CASSSEGAGNEKLFF
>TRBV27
CASGRKVNTGELFF
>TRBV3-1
CASSRSGGTYEQYF
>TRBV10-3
CAISESDRGRNQPQHF
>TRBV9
CASSGSGDPYNEQFF
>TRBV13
CASSPPGKAPGSPLHF
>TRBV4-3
CASSQDRYSGGSSTDTQYF
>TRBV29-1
CSAVPENTEAFF
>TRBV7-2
CASSPQGQGLTGNTIYF
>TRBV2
CASSWTRQGAEQFF
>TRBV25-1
CASRPDYPTDTQYF
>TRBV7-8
CASSQGLAGEDEQFF
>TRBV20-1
CSARGANTEAFF
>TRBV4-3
CASSQTGVGEMNTEAFF
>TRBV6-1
CASSELRGTGELFF
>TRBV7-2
CASSLGDRKETQYF
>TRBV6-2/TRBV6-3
CASSQGTEAFF
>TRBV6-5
CASSYSGPNRESYYEQYF
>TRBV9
CASSVDTHAYEQYF
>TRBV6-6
CASSYDPARDNSPLHF
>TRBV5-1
CASSSIRGDNEQFF
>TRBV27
CASSFQVNSPLHF
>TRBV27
CASSSDRGTYNSPLHF
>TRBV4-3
CASSQVAARGTDTQYF
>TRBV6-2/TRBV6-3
CASSYVKYEQYF
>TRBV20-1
CSGGEPDTQYF
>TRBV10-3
CAISGSIETGRTDTQYF
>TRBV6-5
CASSYKQGPNYGYTF
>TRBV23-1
CATEDRGIKTQYF
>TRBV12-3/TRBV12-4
CASRSGLAVTTQYF
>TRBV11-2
CASSLDRVVGYTF